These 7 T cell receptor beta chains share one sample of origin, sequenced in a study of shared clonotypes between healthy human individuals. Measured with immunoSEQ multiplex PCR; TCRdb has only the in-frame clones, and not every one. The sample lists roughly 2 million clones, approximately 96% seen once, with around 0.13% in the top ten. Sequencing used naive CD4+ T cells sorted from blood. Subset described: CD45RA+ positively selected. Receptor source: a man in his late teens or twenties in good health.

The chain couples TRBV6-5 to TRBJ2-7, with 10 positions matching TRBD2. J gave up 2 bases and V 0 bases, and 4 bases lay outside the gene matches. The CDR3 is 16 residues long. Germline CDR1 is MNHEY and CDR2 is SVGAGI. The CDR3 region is CASSYSALAGAYEQYF. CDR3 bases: TGTGCCAGCAGTTACTCGGCCCTAGCGGGAGCCTACGAGCAGTACTTC.

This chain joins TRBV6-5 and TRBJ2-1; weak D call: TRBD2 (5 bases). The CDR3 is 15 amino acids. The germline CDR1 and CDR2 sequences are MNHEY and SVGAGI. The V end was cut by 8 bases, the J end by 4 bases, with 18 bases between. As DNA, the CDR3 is TGTGCCAGCTCAATGGGGAGTCGTATTTACAATGAGCAGTTCTTC. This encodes CASSMGSRIYNEQFF.

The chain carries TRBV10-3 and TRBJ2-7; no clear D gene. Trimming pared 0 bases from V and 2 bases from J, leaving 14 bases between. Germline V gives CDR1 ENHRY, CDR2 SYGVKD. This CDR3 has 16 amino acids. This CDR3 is CAISESSGLKAYEQYF. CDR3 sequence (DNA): TGTGCCATCAGTGAGTCATCGGGCCTCAAAGCCTACGAGCAGTACTTC.

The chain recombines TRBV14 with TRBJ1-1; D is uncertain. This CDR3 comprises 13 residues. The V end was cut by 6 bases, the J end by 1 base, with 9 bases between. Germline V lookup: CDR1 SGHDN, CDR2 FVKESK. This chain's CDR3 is CASSPIRNTEAFF. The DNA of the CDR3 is TGTGCCAGCAGTCCGATCCGGAACACTGAAGCTTTCTTT.

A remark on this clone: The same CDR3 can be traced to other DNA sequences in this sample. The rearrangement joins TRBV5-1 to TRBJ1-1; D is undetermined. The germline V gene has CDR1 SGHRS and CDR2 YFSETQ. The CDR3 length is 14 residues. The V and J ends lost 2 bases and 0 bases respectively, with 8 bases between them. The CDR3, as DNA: TGCGCCAGCAGCTTAACACAATTGAACACTGAAGCTTTCTTT. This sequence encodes CASSLTQLNTEAFF.

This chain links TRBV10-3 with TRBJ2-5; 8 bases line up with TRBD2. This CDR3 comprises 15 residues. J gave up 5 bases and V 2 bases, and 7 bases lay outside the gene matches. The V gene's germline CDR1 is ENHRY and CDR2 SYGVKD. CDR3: CAISEAAGGAETQYF. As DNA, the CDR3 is TGTGCCATCAGTGAGGCGGCGGGGGGAGCGGAGACCCAGTACTTC.

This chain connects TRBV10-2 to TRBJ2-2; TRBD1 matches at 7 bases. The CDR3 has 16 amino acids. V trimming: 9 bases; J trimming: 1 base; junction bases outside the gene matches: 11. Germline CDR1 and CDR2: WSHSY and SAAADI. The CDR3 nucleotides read TGCGCCAGTTGGACAGGCCGGACTTGGAACACCGGGGAGCTGTTTTTT. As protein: CASWTGRTWNTGELFF.